This TCR beta chain appears in the sequencing data of a study of blood T cells in healthy people across ages. The CDR3 loop spans 15 amino acids. Trimming at V came to 0 bases and at J to 5 bases, leaving 1 base not matched to a gene. CDR1 is DFQATT and CDR2 is SNEGSKA in the germline V gene (reference sequence). The second PCR ran roughly 6 to 11 cycles with a sample-barcoded 5' primer and J-beta primers. Per sample, CDR3-containing paired-end reads numbered at least 2.5 million. TCRdb used MiXCR to reprocess the 5' RACE reads, holding one entry per CDR3 protein. This sample has fewer than 950,000 distinct CDR3 sequences, with 53% found just once.

The gene calls are TRBV20-1 and TRBJ2-1; 13 bases agree with TRBD2. The origin of this receptor is a man at least 80 years old in good health. The sequenced sample was blood. The CDR3 loop reads CSARDGTSGNNEQFF. CDR3 nucleotide sequence: TGCAGTGCTAGAGACGGGACTAGCGGGAACAATGAGCAGTTCTTC.